Following are 4 T cell receptor beta chains from one sample sequenced in a study of cytomegalovirus exposure and HLA in healthy donors. The PCR had 60 Vbeta and 13 Jbeta primers. Data came from immunoSEQ multiplex PCR; TCRdb stores just in-frame clones and leaves some out. In the table there are more than 65,000 clones, approximately 82% of which are singletons. Input material: PBMCs. The receptors were sampled from a man aged 18 to 29 in good health and CMV-seronegative.

V gene TRBV21-1 combines with J gene TRBJ2-7; the table's D call, TRBD1, has no DNA check behind it. TRBV21-1 is deemed a pseudogene. The CDR3 extends over 20 amino acids. CDR3 region: CASRRDPGTGGSPFKYEQYF. CDR3 DNA: TGTGCCAGCAGGCGAGACCCCGGGACAGGGGGTTCCCCTTTCAAGTACGAGCAGTACTTC.

The gene calls are TRBV2 and TRBJ1-5; D unresolved. The CDR3 runs 16 residues. V was clipped by 6 bases and J by 2 bases, with 17 bases between them. Germline V lookup: CDR1 SNHLY, CDR2 FYNNEI. For the CDR3, the DNA is TGTGCCAGCAGGAGAGGGCAGTCTACAGGCAATCAGCCCCAGCATTTT. Its translation: CASRRGQSTGNQPQHF.

The CDR3 loop is CASSYLRSGTEAFF. The DNA of the CDR3 is TGTGCCAGCAGCTACTTACGTTCTGGTACTGAAGCTTTCTTT. The chain recombines TRBV7-6 with TRBJ1-1, with unresolved D. The V end was cut by 4 bases, the J end by 5 bases, with 14 bases between. CDR1 is SGHVS, CDR2 FNYEAQ, per germline. The CDR3 covers 14 residues.

The genes are TRBV5-1 and TRBJ2-2; no firm D call. V gave up 0 bases and J gave up 5 bases, with 8 bases separating them. The CDR3 runs to 14 residues. CDR1 is SGHRS, CDR2 YFSETQ, per germline. CDR3 amino acids: CASSLDARTGELFF. The CDR3 DNA sequence: TGCGCCAGCAGCTTGGATGCTAGGACCGGGGAGCTGTTTTTT.